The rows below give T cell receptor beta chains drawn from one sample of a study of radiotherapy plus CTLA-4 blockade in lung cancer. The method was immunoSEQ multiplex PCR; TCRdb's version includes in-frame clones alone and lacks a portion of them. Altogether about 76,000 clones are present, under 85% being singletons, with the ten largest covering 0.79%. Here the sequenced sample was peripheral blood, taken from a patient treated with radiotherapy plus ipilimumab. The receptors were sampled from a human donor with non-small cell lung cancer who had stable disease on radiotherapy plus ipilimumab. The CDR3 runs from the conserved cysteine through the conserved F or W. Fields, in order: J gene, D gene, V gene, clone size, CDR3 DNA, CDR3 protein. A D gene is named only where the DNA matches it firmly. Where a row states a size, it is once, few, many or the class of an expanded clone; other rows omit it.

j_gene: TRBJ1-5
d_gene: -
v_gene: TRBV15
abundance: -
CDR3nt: TGTGCCACCAGCAAGTTGAGGGACTTTAGCAATCAGCCCCAGCATTTT
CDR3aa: CATSKLRDFSNQPQHF

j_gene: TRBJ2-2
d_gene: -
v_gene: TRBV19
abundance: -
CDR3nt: TGTGCCAGTAGTCCCTACGGGGATGCATCCCATCTGAACACCGGGGAGCTGTTTTTT
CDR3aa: CASSPYGDASHLNTGELFF

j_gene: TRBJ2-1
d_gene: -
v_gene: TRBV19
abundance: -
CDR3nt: TGTGCCAGTAGTGAAAGGACTGGCTACAATGAGCAGTTCTTC
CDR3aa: CASSERTGYNEQFF

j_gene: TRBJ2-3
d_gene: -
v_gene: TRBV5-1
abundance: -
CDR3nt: TGCGCCAGCAAAGGGGCTAGCCCCAGAGATACGCAGTATTTT
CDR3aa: CASKGASPRDTQYF

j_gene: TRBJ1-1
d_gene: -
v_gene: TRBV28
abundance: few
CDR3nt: TGTGCCAGCAGTTTATTGGCAGGTGAAGCTTTCTTT
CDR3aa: CASSLLAGEAFF

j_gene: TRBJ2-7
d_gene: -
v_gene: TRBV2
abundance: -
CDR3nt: TGTGCCAGCAGTGAATCCGATTACGAGCAGTACTTC
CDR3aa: CASSESDYEQYF

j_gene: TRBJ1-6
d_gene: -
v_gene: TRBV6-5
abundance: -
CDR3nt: TGTGCCAGCAAAAATAGTCCGGGAGGGAATTCACCCCTCCACTTT
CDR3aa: CASKNSPGGNSPLHF

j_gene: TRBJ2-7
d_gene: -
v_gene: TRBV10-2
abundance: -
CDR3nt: TGCGCCAGCAGTGAGGAGGTGTCCTACGAGCAGTACTTC
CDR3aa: CASSEEVSYEQYF

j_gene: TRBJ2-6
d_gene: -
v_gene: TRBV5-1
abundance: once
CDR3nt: TGCGCCAGCAGCTTCGGGGGCCCAACGGTTGGGGCCAACGTCCTGACTTTC
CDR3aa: CASSFGGPTVGANVLTF

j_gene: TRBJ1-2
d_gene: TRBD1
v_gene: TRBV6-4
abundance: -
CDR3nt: TGTGCCAGCAGGGGACAGGAGGCTCATGGCTACACCTTC
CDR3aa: CASRGQEAHGYTF

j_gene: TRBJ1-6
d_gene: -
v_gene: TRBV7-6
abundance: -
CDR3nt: TGTGCCAGCTCCCTAGGGGGGTATAATTCACCCCTCCACTTT
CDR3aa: CASSLGGYNSPLHF

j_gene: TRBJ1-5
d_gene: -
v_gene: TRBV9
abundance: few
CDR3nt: TGTGCCAGCAGCGTAGGGGCTCGTTCCTCCACCAACCAGCCCCAGCATTTT
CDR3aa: CASSVGARSSTNQPQHF

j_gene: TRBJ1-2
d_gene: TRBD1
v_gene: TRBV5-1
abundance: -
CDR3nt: TGCGCCAGCAGCTCTATTCGGACAGGGTTTAACTATGGCTACACCTTC
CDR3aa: CASSSIRTGFNYGYTF

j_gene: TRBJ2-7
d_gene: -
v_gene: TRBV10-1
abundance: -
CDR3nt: TGCGCCAGCAGTGCGATGTCGAGTTCCGAGCAGTACTTC
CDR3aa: CASSAMSSSEQYF

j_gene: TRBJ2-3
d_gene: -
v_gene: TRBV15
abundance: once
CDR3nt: TGTGCCACCAGCGGGGACTCCACAGATACGCAGTATTTT
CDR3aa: CATSGDSTDTQYF